Shown below are 20 T cell receptor beta chains from a single sample sequenced in a study of cytomegalovirus exposure and HLA in healthy donors (dated by TCRdb to 2016 to 2017). Preparation of the library involved the immunoSEQ multiplex PCR assay. A mixture of 60 forward primers for TCR Vbeta segments and 13 reverse primers for TCR Jbeta segments was used in the multiplex PCR. TCRdb's version of the immuneACCESS table is confined to in-frame rearrangements and falls short of the full clone set. An unresolved V gene accounts for under half of the shortfall where checked; the remainder is of unknown origin. The table for this sample shows approximately 100,000 clones. The top ten clones comprise approximately 0.6% of the sample. Sequenced: PBMCs. Receptors originate from a man between 45 and 60 years old in good health and CMV-seronegative.

The chain joins TRBV28 to TRBJ2-7, with D possibly matching TRBD2 (6 bases). Germline lookup yields CDR1 MDHEN and CDR2 SYDVKM. The CDR3 is 14 residues long. V lost 8 bases and J lost 3, with 17 bases in between. The CDR3 reads CASGISSAFYEQYF. The CDR3 DNA reads as TGTGCCAGCGGGATCTCTAGCGCTTTCTACGAGCAGTACTTC.

The CDR3 DNA sequence: TGCGCCAGCAGCCGCGGAGGGGTCGTAGAGGGAACTCCGTCCGATGAGCAGTTCTTC. Its translation: CASSRGGVVEGTPSDEQFF. The rearrangement joins TRBV4-3 to TRBJ2-1; tentative D call: TRBD2 (6 bases). The CDR3 runs 19 residues. V shed 4 bases and J shed 8 bases, with 30 bases lying between them. Germline V gives CDR1 LGHNA, CDR2 YSLEER.

The chain joins TRBV7-2 to TRBJ1-5; D is undetermined. The CDR3 has 14 amino acids. V was trimmed by 1 base and J by 0 bases, leaving 4 bases between them. CDR1 and CDR2 (germline): SGHTA, FQGNSA. CDR3 coding DNA: TGTGCCAGCAGCTTAGAGCATAGCAATCAGCCCCAGCATTTT. Residues: CASSLEHSNQPQHF.

The V gene is TRBV30, the J gene TRBJ2-3; 10 bases map to TRBD2. V was pared by 3 bases and J by 6 bases, with 12 bases of the junction left unmatched. CDR3 size: 16 residues. Looked up from germline, CDR1 is GTSNPN and CDR2 is SVGIG (reference sequence). The CDR3 reads CAWRPVASGSGDTQYF. The CDR3 DNA follows: TGTGCCTGGAGGCCCGTCGCTAGCGGGAGTGGTGATACGCAGTATTTT.

V gene TRBV5-6 combines with J gene TRBJ2-2, with D tentatively TRBD1 (5 bases). Trimming took 0 bases from V and 5 from J, leaving 11 bases between them. The V gene's germline CDR1 is SGHDT and CDR2 YYEEEE. The CDR3 consists of 15 residues. CDR3 nucleotide sequence: TGTGCCAGCAGCTTGGTCAGGGTAGATACCGGGGAGCTGTTTTTT. Protein sequence: CASSLVRVDTGELFF.

The gene calls are TRBV18 and TRBJ2-7, with D perhaps matching TRBD1 (6 bases). The germline V and J ends were trimmed by 5 bases and 3 bases, with 11 bases remaining between them. The CDR3 totals 13 residues. The germline V gene encodes CDR1 KGHSH and CDR2 LQKENI. Here the CDR3 DNA reads TGTGCCAGCTCAGTCGGACAGTTCTACGAGCAGTACTTC. Translation gives CASSVGQFYEQYF.

The chain employs TRBV29-1 and TRBJ2-7; 8 bases align to TRBD2. Per germline, CDR1 SQVTM and CDR2 ANQGSEA. There are 13 residues in the CDR3. Unmatched junction bases numbered 7, after V lost 6 bases and J lost 3 bases. The CDR3 DNA reads TGCAGCGTCCGGGGGGGGGACAACTACGAGCAGTACTTC. This encodes CSVRGGDNYEQYF.

The chain links TRBV4-1 to TRBJ1-1, with a weak D call TRBD1 (5 bases). The CDR3 extends over 17 amino acids. Trimming pared 1 base from V and 4 bases from J, leaving 19 bases between. Germline CDR1 is MGHRA and CDR2 is YSYEKL. DNA of the CDR3: TGCGCCAGCAGCCAAGTTGGGAGAGTGGGGGGGGGCACTGAAGCTTTCTTT. This translates into CASSQVGRVGGGTEAFF.

V is TRBV5-1 and J is TRBJ1-1; D gene uncertain. The CDR3 covers 14 residues. Germline lookup yields CDR1 SGHRS and CDR2 YFSETQ. V gave up 0 bases and J gave up 2 bases, with 8 bases separating them. For the CDR3, the DNA is TGCGCCAGCAGCTTGGGACACGCTAACACTGAAGCTTTCTTT. This encodes CASSLGHANTEAFF.

The CDR3 sequence is CASSRVTDVYETQYF. In DNA, the CDR3 is TGCGCCAGCAGCCGGGTGACAGACGTGTATGAGACCCAGTACTTC. The V gene is TRBV4-1, the J gene TRBJ2-5, with D possibly matching TRBD1 (5 bases). CDR3 length: 15 amino acids. The germline CDR1 and CDR2 sequences are MGHRA and YSYEKL. Trimming took off 4 bases at V and 5 bases at J, with 17 bases between the two ends.

The chain combines TRBV29-1 with TRBJ1-2; D gene unclear. Germline V CDR1 and CDR2: SQVTM, ANQGSEA. Trimming left V 0 bases short and J 8 bases short, with 16 bases between. This CDR3 is 14 amino acids long. CDR3 sequence: CSVEDFASSPGYTF. CDR3 coding DNA: TGCAGCGTTGAAGATTTCGCGTCAAGTCCGGGCTACACCTTC.

The chain employs TRBV18 and TRBJ2-3; D unclear. Trimming cost V 6 bases and J 4 bases, with 17 bases left between them. This CDR3 is built from 15 residues. CDR1 is KGHSH, CDR2 LQKENI, per germline. CDR3 region: CASSSGSKAPDTQYF. CDR3 in DNA: TGTGCCAGCTCCTCAGGTTCGAAGGCCCCAGATACGCAGTATTTT. The full variable domain, in which reference TRBV18 and TRBJ2-3 provide the parts outside the CDR3, is NAGVMQNPRHLVRRRGQEARLRCSPMKGHSHVYWYRQLPEEGLKFMVYLQKENIIDESGMPKERFSAEFPKEGPSILRIQQVVRGDSAAYFCASSSGSKAPDTQYFGPGTRLTVL.

V is TRBV19 and J is TRBJ2-2, with D possibly TRBD2 on 6 matching bases. The germline V gene has CDR1 LNHDA and CDR2 SQIVND (reference sequence). CDR3 length equals 15 residues. V lost 6 bases and J lost 1, with 12 bases in between. CDR3: CASSPPGVNTGELFF. Written as DNA, the CDR3 is TGTGCCAGTAGCCCCCCGGGGGTGAACACCGGGGAGCTGTTTTTT. Supplemented by reference TRBV19 and TRBJ2-2, the full variable domain reads DGGITQSPKYLFRKEGQNVTLSCEQNLNHDAMYWYRQDPGQGLRLIYYSQIVNDFQKGDIAEGYSVSREKKESFPLTVTSAQKNPTAFYLCASSPPGVNTGELFFGEGSRLTVL.

The J gene is TRBJ2-5, the V gene TRBV18, with D perhaps TRBD1 (5 bases). The ends were cut back, 3 bases at V and 5 bases at J, with 19 bases in the middle. The CDR3 has 16 residues. From germline, CDR1 is KGHSH and CDR2 LQKENI. CDR3: CASSPAFQGRDETQYF. CDR3 sequence (DNA): TGTGCCAGCTCACCCGCGTTCCAGGGAAGGGATGAGACCCAGTACTTC.

The V call is TRBV5-4, the J call TRBJ2-7; 9 bases map to TRBD1. V lost 3 bases to trimming and J lost 2 bases; unmatched junction nucleotides: 3. Germline lookup yields CDR1 SGHNT and CDR2 YYREEE (reference sequence). CDR3 length: 14 residues. The CDR3 region has the DNA TGTGCCAGCAGCTCACAGGGGGCCCCCTACGAGCAGTACTTC. Its translation: CASSSQGAPYEQYF.

V usage is TRBV29-1 and J usage is TRBJ2-1; 9 nucleotides match TRBD2. The germline V gene has CDR1 SQVTM and CDR2 ANQGSEA. With V trimmed by 4 bases and J by 4 bases, 2 bases remained unmatched. The CDR3 runs 13 residues. The CDR3 loop reads CSVGLAGYNEQFF. CDR3 in DNA: TGCAGCGTTGGGCTAGCGGGGTACAATGAGCAGTTCTTC.

The V and J genes are TRBV18 and TRBJ1-1; maybe TRBD1 (6 bases). Germline CDR1 and CDR2: KGHSH and LQKENI. V shed 2 bases and J shed 1 base, with 14 bases lying between them. The CDR3 contains 16 residues. As DNA, the CDR3 is TGTGCCAGCTCACCAATTCCGGGACAACCGAACACTGAAGCTTTCTTT. Protein: CASSPIPGQPNTEAFF.

The chain joins TRBV7-9 to TRBJ2-3; 10 bases map to TRBD2. The CDR3 extends over 16 amino acids. Germline CDR1 is SEHNR and CDR2 is FQNEAQ (reference sequence). V gave up 5 bases and J gave up 2 bases; unmatched junction bases: 7. The CDR3 reads CASSPRTSGNTDTQYF. The CDR3 DNA follows: TGTGCCAGCAGCCCACGGACTAGCGGCAACACAGATACGCAGTATTTT.

This sequence joins TRBV5-4 and TRBJ1-1; a possible D gene is TRBD1 (6 bases). The V end was cut by 4 bases, the J end by 3 bases, with 10 bases between. CDR3 length: 13 amino acids. Germline V gene sequence: CDR1 SGHNT, CDR2 YYREEE (reference sequence). CDR3 DNA: TGTGCCAGCAGCCAGGACAGCTACACTGAAGCTTTCTTT. Encoded protein: CASSQDSYTEAFF.

Remarks on this clone: The junction and the germline gene differ at one end; a read error may be behind it. The chain couples TRBV4-3 to TRBJ1-2, with D tentatively TRBD1 (6 bases). CDR3 length equals 13 residues. Germline V lookup: CDR1 LGHNA, CDR2 YSLEER. The CDR3, as DNA: TGCGCCAGCAGCCAACTAACTAGGACAGAGCACTCCTTC. Its translation: CASSQLTRTEHSF.